This T cell receptor (beta chain) originates from a study of regulatory dendritic cells for organ transplantation (dated by TCRdb to about 2017). A note on the overall study: Before and after allostimulation with regulatory or mature dendritic cells, TCRbeta repertoires were sequenced from sorted naive and memory CD4+ and CD8+ T cells.

In the case of this clone: The antigen it recognizes is unknown. The sample holds no much larger clone one base away, and base qualities are not on file.

The research as a whole found: In both subjects, allostimulation led to expansion of memory CD8+ clones, though the expansion induced by regulatory dendritic cells appeared to be more limited than that induced by mature dendritic cells. Among the resting subsets, the most alloreactive TCR clonotypes were found in memory CD8+ T cells. Only a couple of subjects were sequenced, and the authors noted considerable between-individual heterogeneity in the alloreactive memory CD8+ T cell pool. Highly diverse repertoires were observed in naive CD4+ and CD8+ T cells, whereas lower diversity was observed in memory cells, and the most oligoclonal repertoires were found in memory CD8+ cells.

TCRbeta CDR3 regions were amplified by multiplexed two-step PCR using Vbeta-specific forward primers and Jbeta-specific reverse primers. TCRbeta libraries were sequenced on an Illumina instrument through the immunoSEQ service. Processing in the source paper ran as follows. V, D and J genes were assigned using IMGT annotation, and counts were corrected for multiplex PCR bias using synthetic CDR3 analogues. Repertoire clonality was computed in the immunoSEQ Analyzer as one minus normalized Shannon entropy. Clonal expansion was defined by Fisher's exact test with Benjamini-Hochberg false discovery rate control, using two-tailed P<0.01. The source is immuneACCESS, and TCRdb retained only in-frame sequences with V and J called. Part of the clones is not carried over; for the studies checked, unresolved V genes explain less than half of this, and the remainder is unexplained. For V, J and clone size, that table is used; D and trimming come from the DNA. A total of under 40,000 clones appear in this sample, 75% to 95% of them only once. About 0.11% of the sample goes to the ten largest clones.

CDR1 SEHNR and CDR2 FQNEAQ were looked up in the germline V gene (reference sequence). From the cysteine through the phenylalanine, the CDR3 covers 17 amino acids. The entry retains the CDR3 DNA only, 51 bases that are in frame from base 1. Trimming takes 4 bases from V and 10 bases from J, and the germline ends sit 25 bases apart. FACS was used to sort naive T cells as CD45RA+ cells and memory T cells as CD45RO+ CD4+ or CD8+ cells. Two healthy control subjects provided the T cells used for TCR sequencing. Unstimulated sorted T cell subsets were used as baseline controls for the mixed lymphocyte reactions. The Qiagen DNeasy Blood & Tissue Kit was used for extraction of genomic DNA.

Sequencing was done on a sample of naive CD8+ T cells from blood. According to the study, the label for this sample's cell subset or site signals: CD45RA+ naive T cells. The chain couples TRBV7-9 to TRBJ1-4, with no confidently assigned D gene. This TCR was recovered from a human donor in good health. The CDR3 region reads CASSSLSTARSSGKLFF. The bases read TGTGCCAGCAGCTCCCTATCGACGGCCCGGTCATCCGGAAAACTGTTTTTT.